The entry that follows covers one TCR beta chain sequence. Its antigen is not known. TCRdb's table, derived via immunoSEQ multiplex PCR, lists solely in-frame clones and lacks some. The repertoire includes 95,000 to 150,000 clones, approximately 90% of them detected once, and roughly 8.4% sits in the top ten. The V end lost 7 bases, the J end lost 7 bases, and 13 bases lay between the germline ends. Germline CDR1 is SGHVS and CDR2 is FQNEAQ. The CDR3 totals 12 residues. The entry originates in a study of T cell responses to AZD1222 COVID-19 vaccine. Study details: Investigators merged groups given second doses at roughly 4 or roughly 12 weeks.

Findings of the study overall: Every sample of the repertoires postdated the peak T cell response. At 160-218 and 743-854, vaccine-associated CD4 TCRs were dominant, and they spanned spike. The reported proportion of spike-specific TCRs targeting unmutated variant regions was nearly half.

The sample in question was peripheral blood, obtained on day 0 of AZD1222 vaccination. The chain employs TRBV7-8 and TRBJ1-1, with D unresolved. The receptor was derived from an adult in good health. The CDR3 nucleotides are TGTGCCAGCACCCCTTCGATCGTTGAAGCTTTCTTT. Residues: CASTPSIVEAFF.